What follows describes a single T cell receptor (beta chain). After removal of 3 bases from V and 7 bases from J, the junction contained 0 bases not matched to a gene. Germline V gene data show CDR1 as SGDLS and CDR2 as YYNGEE. The CDR3 totals 13 residues. The data were produced by immunoSEQ multiplex PCR, yet TCRdb's version contains in-frame clones alone and is incomplete. The sample yields roughly 660,000 clones, approximately 88% seen once. The data stem from a study of shared T cell receptors in the human thymus. Another study also made use of these data, one on human thymus T cells.

The rearrangement uses TRBV9 and TRBJ1-4; 10 bases fit TRBD1. The sequenced sample was thymocytes. The sequence came from a boy under three years old with a congenital heart defect. This CDR3 reads CASSGTGGEKLFF. The CDR3 DNA sequence: TGTGCCAGCAGCGGGACAGGGGGTGAAAAACTGTTTTTT.